This T cell receptor (beta chain) was observed in a study of blood T cell repertoires in COVID-19. How the authors handled the data: Estimates of nucleated cell counts were drawn from the amplification of reference gene primers. The table came from immunoSEQ multiplex PCR; TCRdb's copy has only in-frame clones and leaves some out. V and J calls and clone size come straight from that table; D and trimming were deduced from the DNA. The sample records approximately 270,000 clones, around 93% being singletons. Germline values: CDR1 SGHTA, CDR2 FQGNSA. The V end was cut by 6 bases, the J end by 8 bases, with 17 bases between. The CDR3 consists of 14 residues.

The TCR was taken from a man aged 35 to 55 who had been exposed to COVID-19. Sequences were obtained from PBMCs or T cells enriched from blood (not recorded which). The gene calls are TRBV7-2 and TRBJ1-3, with a weak D call TRBD1 (5 bases). DNA of the CDR3: TGTGCCAGCAGGGACTCACGGGGGGGAGACACCATATATTTT. Translated: CASRDSRGGDTIYF.